This record covers a single T cell receptor beta chain. This entry comes from a study of OX40 agonist ivuxolimab in advanced cancers. Trimming took 0 bases from V and 0 from J, leaving 9 bases between them. There are 16 residues in the CDR3. In germline, CDR1 is KGHSH, CDR2 LQKENI. The protocol was immunoSEQ multiplex PCR, while the TCRdb copy is restricted to in-frame clones and leaves out a portion. The sample has more than 35,000 clones; around 77% are singletons. The specimen comprised CD4+ or CD8+ T cells sorted from blood, sampled in a trial of the OX40 agonist ivuxolimab. The receptor comes from an adult with an advanced solid tumor such as melanoma, head and neck, liver or kidney cancer. The V call is TRBV18, the J call TRBJ2-1, with D unresolved. In DNA form, the CDR3 reads TGTGCCAGCTCACCACCAGCATTCCTCTCCTACAATGAGCAGTTCTTC. As protein: CASSPPAFLSYNEQFF.